Below, 17 T cell receptor beta chains from the same sample are listed, as sequenced in a study of monozygotic twins with inflammatory bowel disease. TCRdb reprocessed the 5' RACE reads, with one entry per CDR3 protein and no DNA. In total, the table holds over 110,000 distinct CDR3 sequences. The specimen was blood. Receptors were obtained from a human donor with ulcerative colitis or Crohn's disease, or a healthy co-twin of an affected twin (not recorded which).

The chain combines TRBV15 with TRBJ2-5; lacking DNA, the TRBD1 call made by TCRdb goes unchecked. CDR1 and CDR2 (germline): LNHNV, YYDKDF (reference sequence). The CDR3 has 17 residues. CDR3 sequence: CAILRDRGTGVGETQYF.

The genes are TRBV25-1 and TRBJ1-1; the D call of TRBD1 rests on TCRdb alone, since no DNA is present to check it. Per germline, CDR1 MGHDK and CDR2 SYGVNS. CDR3 size: 19 residues. CDR3: CASSEFILVESVGNTEAFF.

The V call is TRBV12-5, the J call TRBJ2-5; TCRdb designates TRBD1, a call that cannot be tested without DNA. The germline gives CDR1 LGHNT, CDR2 FRNRAP. The CDR3 is made up of 16 amino acids. The CDR3 reads CASGLGIQGGEETQYF.

This chain links TRBV7-2 with TRBJ2-5; the TCRdb D gene call, TRBD1, has no DNA to confirm it. This CDR3 is built from 13 residues. Germline V CDR1 and CDR2: SGHTA, FQGNSA. CDR3 region: CASSLSGQETQYF. Combining the CDR3 with reference TRBV7-2 and TRBJ2-5 gives the whole variable domain GAGVSQSPSNKVTEKGKDVELRCDPISGHTALYWYRQSLGQGLEFLIYFQGNSAPDKSGLPSDRFSAERTGGSVSTLTIQRTQQEDSAVYLCASSLSGQETQYFGPGTRLLVL.

CDR3: CSARDQKGRAGELFF. This sequence joins TRBV20-1 and TRBJ2-2; absent DNA, TCRdb's TRBD1 call cannot be checked. Germline V lookup: CDR1 DFQATT, CDR2 SNEGSKA (reference sequence). The CDR3 has 15 residues.

The chain joins TRBV30 to TRBJ2-1; checking the TCRdb D call of TRBD1 is not possible without DNA. The CDR3 is made up of 11 amino acids. Germline loops: CDR1 GTSNPN, CDR2 SVGIG (reference sequence). This chain's CDR3 is CAWQGGREQFF.

This chain links TRBV6-5 with TRBJ2-3. CDR1 MNHEY and CDR2 SVGAGI come from the germline V gene. This CDR3 has 13 residues. The CDR3 protein is CASSRINTDTQYF.

This chain joins TRBV20-1 and TRBJ1-3; the TCRdb call, TRBD1, lacks DNA for checking. CDR3 size: 14 residues. Germline lookup yields CDR1 DFQATT and CDR2 SNEGSKA (reference sequence). This CDR3 is CSARGGGSGNTIYF.

This chain uses TRBV20-1 with TRBJ2-3; lacking DNA, the TRBD1 call made by TCRdb goes unchecked. The CDR3 runs to 13 residues. CDR1 DFQATT and CDR2 SNEGSKA come from the germline V gene (reference sequence). CDR3 loop: CSAKRTDPDTQYF.

The V call is TRBV6-2 or TRBV6-3, the J call TRBJ2-3; as DNA is missing, the TRBD1 call by TCRdb cannot be tested. Germline CDR1 MNHEY, CDR2 SVGEGT. The CDR3 extends over 14 amino acids. Here the CDR3 reads CASSSGSGTDTQYF.

V gene TRBV20-1 combines with J gene TRBJ2-5; TCRdb's D gene call, TRBD1, goes unchecked for lack of DNA. The CDR3 is 14 amino acids. Germline lookup yields CDR1 DFQATT and CDR2 SNEGSKA (reference sequence). CDR3 sequence: CSARGGTDQETQYF.

The V gene is TRBV6-1, the J gene TRBJ2-1; TCRdb returns TRBD1, unconfirmable since there is no DNA. CDR3 length: 15 residues. Germline-derived CDR1 and CDR2 are MNHNS and SASEGT. CDR3 sequence reads: CASRPEGQGVREQFF.

This chain uses TRBV18 with TRBJ1-5; TCRdb proposes TRBD1, but this gene call is untestable without DNA. The germline V gene encodes CDR1 KGHSH and CDR2 LQKENI. CDR3 size: 13 residues. The CDR3: CASSPPAGQPQHF.

This chain links TRBV5-1 with TRBJ1-3. Germline V gene data show CDR1 as SGHRS and CDR2 as YFSETQ. There are 16 residues in the CDR3. CDR3 sequence reads: CASSSGLPSSGNTIYF.

The chain combines TRBV18 with TRBJ2-3. Germline V CDR1 and CDR2: KGHSH, LQKENI. This CDR3 has 15 amino acids. This chain's CDR3 is CASSPPAMGTDTQYF.

This chain links TRBV2 with TRBJ2-5; TCRdb designates TRBD1, a call that cannot be tested without DNA. Germline loops: CDR1 SNHLY, CDR2 FYNNEI. There are 13 residues in the CDR3. The CDR3 region is CASTYRGRETQYF.

The genes are TRBV3-1 and TRBJ1-2; the D call of TRBD1 rests on TCRdb alone, since no DNA is present to check it. Germline values: CDR1 LGHDT, CDR2 YNNKEL (reference sequence). CDR3 length: 13 amino acids. CDR3 residues: CASSQRQGSSYTF.